The 31 T cell receptor beta chains reported below all come from one sample, sequenced in a study of T cell clonality in common variable immunodeficiency. Notes on the study in general: Reportedly, TCR beta sequences from common variable immunodeficiency showed fewer deletions and N-nucleotide insertions.

The antigens for these receptors are not known. Clones were read by immunoSEQ multiplex PCR, and TCRdb kept only the in-frame ones, dropping some. The table lists 30,000 to 40,000 clones, with no singletons. Input material: peripheral blood mononuclear cells. The receptor set was obtained from a human donor with common variable immunodeficiency.

This clone was seen more than once but under ten times. Read sequence stops 3 residues before the CDR3 end, and the germline J gene provides the missing end. The genes are TRBV7-2 and TRBJ2-7; TRBD2 matches 8 bases. Per germline, CDR1 SGHTA and CDR2 FQGNSA. This CDR3 has 14 residues. The V segment lost 1 base and the J segment 2 bases; nucleotides outside the gene matches: 1. The sequenced CDR3 bases are TGTGCCAGCAGCTTAGATAGCGGGACCTACGAG. Its translation: CASSLDSGTYE. The CDR3 as a whole reads CASSLDSGTYEQYF.

Points on this clone: The CDR3 goes on 3 residues after the read ends, and that part is filled in from the germline J gene. This chain connects TRBV5-1 to TRBJ2-4, with 8 bases lining up with TRBD1. CDR1 and CDR2 from the germline V gene are SGHRS and YFSETQ. V was clipped by 4 bases and J by 6 bases; unmatched bases: 3. CDR3 length equals 13 residues. CDR3 bases read: TGCGCCAGCAGCCCGGACAGGGTAAACATT. The encoded protein is CASSPDRVNI. The CDR3 in its entirety is CASSPDRVNIQYF.

The DNA read from the CDR3 is TGTGCCTGGAGTGTGGACAAAATCCGTAATTCACCC. This encodes CAWSVDKIRNSP. The CDR3 in full is CAWSVDKIRNSPLHF. V is TRBV30 and J is TRBJ1-6, with D tentatively TRBD1 (5 bases). Read coverage stops 3 residues before the CDR3 terminus; the germline J gene supplies the remainder. Germline values: CDR1 GTSNPN, CDR2 SVGIG (reference sequence). V gave up 0 bases and J gave up 6 bases, with 12 bases separating them. The CDR3 contains 15 residues.

This clone was picked up many times. The read comes to an end 3 residues before the CDR3 does, leaving the germline J gene to fill in the end. This chain links TRBV5-1 with TRBJ2-3; 8 bases agree with TRBD1. This CDR3 contains 16 residues. The V gene's germline CDR1 is SGHRS and CDR2 YFSETQ. The V and J ends lost 0 bases and 0 bases, in that order; junction bases with no gene match: 3. The CDR3: CASSLEGQGSTDTQYF. Incomplete CDR3 DNA: TGCGCCAGCAGCTTGGAAGGACAGGGAAGCACAGATACG.

This clone has at least ten counts. The read is 3 residues too short to cover the CDR3 end, so that end is filled in from the germline J gene. This sequence joins TRBV18 and TRBJ2-5; 13 bases fit TRBD2. The CDR3 length is 16 residues. V trimming: 2 bases; J trimming: 5 bases; junction bases outside the gene matches: 5. Looked up from germline, CDR1 is KGHSH and CDR2 is LQKENI. Here the CDR3 reads CASSPVTSGGTETQYF. CDR3 DNA, as far as it was read: TGTGCCAGCTCACCAGTGACTAGCGGGGGGACGGAGACC.

In regard to this clone: The missing CDR3 end, 3 residues past where the read stops, is filled in from the germline J gene. The gene calls are TRBV18 and TRBJ1-1, with 7 positions matching TRBD1. Trimming cost V 3 bases and J 4 bases; bases outside gene matches: 2. The CDR3 is made up of 13 amino acids. CDR1 KGHSH and CDR2 LQKENI come from the germline V gene. The CDR3 bases that were read are TGTGCCAGCTCACCCACAGGGGCCACTGAA. This gives the protein CASSPTGATE. The full CDR3 is CASSPTGATEAFF.

This clone was recorded at least ten times. The DNA ends 3 residues before the CDR3 does, and the rest of the CDR3 is filled in from the germline J gene. V usage is TRBV24-1 and J usage is TRBJ2-3; 11 bases agree with TRBD2. In germline, CDR1 is KGHDR, CDR2 SFDVKD. Trimming cost V 5 bases and J 1 base; bases outside gene matches: 4. The CDR3 has 16 residues. The CDR3 bases that were read are TGTGCCACCAGTGGGTTAGCGGGGGGGGGCACAGATACG. Amino acid sequence: CATSGLAGGGTDT. The CDR3 as a whole reads CATSGLAGGGTDTQYF.

This clone was seen more than once but under ten times. The CDR3 end lies 3 residues beyond the end of the read and is filled in from the germline J gene. The chain employs TRBV7-9 and TRBJ1-6; D not certain. Trimming took 5 bases from V and 7 from J, leaving 12 bases between them. Germline V gene lookup returns CDR1 SEHNR and CDR2 FQNEAQ (reference sequence). The CDR3 spans 14 residues. The CDR3 here is CASSATSWNSPLHF. The part of the CDR3 DNA that was read is TGTGCCAGCAGCGCAACAAGTTGGAATTCACCC.

In this sample, this clone turned up many times. The read ends 3 residues early relative to the CDR3; the germline J gene fills the gap. The V and J genes are TRBV5-1 and TRBJ1-3; the D is unclear. The V end lost 0 bases, the J end lost 4 bases, and 5 bases lay between the germline ends. Germline CDR1 is SGHRS and CDR2 is YFSETQ. The CDR3 consists of 13 residues. The CDR3 reads CASSLEQGNTIYF. The sequenced CDR3 bases are TGCGCCAGCAGCTTGGAACAGGGAAACACC.

This clone showed up many times. The read ends 3 residues early relative to the CDR3; the germline J gene fills the gap. This chain joins TRBV6-1 and TRBJ2-7; D is uncertain. Between the trimmed V and J ends, which lost 2 bases and 0 bases, there was a span of 8 bases. The CDR3 loop spans 14 amino acids. Germline-derived CDR1 and CDR2 are MNHNS and SASEGT. The DNA read from the CDR3 is TGTGCCAGCAGTGAACAAAGCTACTCCTACGAG. Protein sequence: CASSEQSYSYE. The whole CDR3 reads CASSEQSYSYEQYF.

On this clone: The read comes to an end 3 residues before the CDR3 does, leaving the germline J gene to fill in the end. The chain couples TRBV7-2 to TRBJ2-7, with 7 positions matching TRBD2. The CDR3 totals 14 residues. Germline V lookup: CDR1 SGHTA, CDR2 FQGNSA. J was trimmed by 5 bases and V by 3 bases; bases with no gene match: 7. The CDR3 DNA, read in part, is TGTGCCAGCAGCTTCCGCGGGAGTAGTAACGAG. Its protein product is CASSFRGSSNE. The CDR3 as a whole reads CASSFRGSSNEQYF.

In its sample, this clone was seen many times. The sequenced fragment ends 3 residues before the CDR3 boundary, so the rest is inferred from the germline J gene. The chain recombines TRBV4-1 with TRBJ2-1, with D unresolved. With 4 bases removed from V and 9 bases from J, the gap between germline ends came to 13 bases. This CDR3 contains 13 residues. Germline-derived CDR1 and CDR2 are MGHRA and YSYEKL. CDR3 residues: CASSRPLVPEQFF. The sequenced part of the CDR3 DNA is TGCGCCAGCAGCCGGCCCCTAGTGCCTGAG.

This clone was picked up a small number of times. The CDR3 end is not reached by the read, which stops 3 residues before it; the germline J gene fills it in. The chain links TRBV20-1 to TRBJ2-5; 8 bases fit TRBD2. CDR1 is DFQATT, CDR2 SNEGSKA, per germline (reference sequence). Trimming cost V 5 bases and J 1 base; bases outside gene matches: 6. CDR3 length: 14 amino acids. CDR3 DNA (partial): TGCAGTGCTGAGAGCGGGAGACTCCAAGAGACC. Protein: CSAESGRLQET. The CDR3 in its entirety is CSAESGRLQETQYF.

In this sample, this clone turned up a few times. The CDR3 extends 3 residues past the end of the read, so its final part is completed from the germline J gene. The chain recombines TRBV20-1 with TRBJ1-2; D remains unclear. There are 14 residues in the CDR3. Germline loops: CDR1 DFQATT, CDR2 SNEGSKA (reference sequence). CDR3 region: CSARDGSQTGGYTF. Partial CDR3 DNA: TGCAGTGCTAGAGATGGGAGCCAGACGGGGGGC.

This clone was detected ten times or more. The read terminates 3 residues ahead of where the CDR3 ends, so the germline J gene completes it. The chain combines TRBV6-2 or TRBV6-3 with TRBJ2-1; 9 bases align to TRBD1. This CDR3 contains 15 residues. CDR1 MNHEY and CDR2 SVGEGT come from the germline V gene. V lost 6 bases, J lost 4 bases, and 7 bases stayed unmatched. The CDR3 protein is CASSFGTGRYNEQFF. The sequenced part of the CDR3 DNA is TGTGCCAGCAGCTTCGGGACAGGGCGTTACAATGAG.

Points on this clone: Coverage ceases 3 residues before the CDR3 finishes, and the germline J gene fills in the end. This rearrangement joins TRBV7-8 to TRBJ2-4; the D gene is possibly TRBD1 (6 bases). This CDR3 spans 15 amino acids. Trimming took off 2 bases at V and 8 bases at J, with 16 bases between the two ends. Germline CDR1 reads SGHVS; CDR2 reads FQNEAQ. CDR3 protein: CASSLMGQGLDIQYF. The CDR3 DNA, read in part, is TGTGCCAGCAGCTTAATGGGTCAGGGGTTGGACATT.

This clone appeared many times. The sequence runs out 3 residues before the end of the CDR3; the remainder is reconstructed from the germline J gene. The rearrangement joins TRBV28 to TRBJ2-7; D is possibly TRBD1 (5 bases). V lost 5 bases, J lost 3 bases, and 14 bases lay in between. CDR1 is MDHEN and CDR2 is SYDVKM in the germline V gene. The CDR3 is made up of 14 amino acids. This chain's CDR3 is CASSPPGRDYEQYF. The sequenced CDR3 bases are TGTGCCAGCAGTCCCCCAGGCAGGGACTACGAG.

This clone was counted ten times or more. The CDR3 end lies 3 residues beyond the end of the read and is filled in from the germline J gene. V usage is TRBV29-1 and J usage is TRBJ1-2; 9 nucleotides align to TRBD1. Germline-derived CDR1 and CDR2 are SQVTM and ANQGSEA. This CDR3 has 12 amino acids. The CDR3 is CSVADRGRGYTF. The part of the CDR3 DNA that was read is TGCAGCGTTGCTGACAGGGGGAGAGGC.

This clone was seen a few times. The sequence runs out 3 residues before the end of the CDR3; the remainder is reconstructed from the germline J gene. The V call is TRBV7-9, the J call TRBJ2-7; 7 nucleotides line up with TRBD2. V shed 1 base and J 4 bases; nucleotides not matched to a gene: 7. Per germline, CDR1 SEHNR and CDR2 FQNEAQ (reference sequence). CDR3 size: 15 residues. The CDR3 protein is CASSLDPASGYEQYF. The CDR3 bases that were read are TGTGCCAGCAGCTTAGATCCGGCTAGCGGATACGAG.

This clone showed up many times. The read gets to within 3 residues of the CDR3 end, and the germline J gene fills in the rest. V gene TRBV18 combines with J gene TRBJ2-7, with D uncertain. CDR3 size: 14 residues. Trimming removed 3 bases at V and 2 bases at J, with 11 bases between. CDR1 and CDR2 (germline): KGHSH, LQKENI. The sequenced part of the CDR3 DNA is TGTGCCAGCTCACCGGTCCTAAACCCCTACGAG. It translates to CASSPVLNPYE. The whole CDR3 is CASSPVLNPYEQYF.

This clone came up many times. Compared with germline, one end of the junction differs, possibly owing to a read error. Sequencing ends 3 residues short of the CDR3 end; the germline J gene provides the rest. The chain couples TRBV4-2 to TRBJ2-3; TRBD2 matches at 9 bases. The CDR3 covers 16 residues. Germline lookup yields CDR1 LGHNA and CDR2 YNFKEQ. The DNA read from the CDR3 is TGCGCCAGCAGTTTTGAAGCGGGAGGAGCTACAGATACG. Amino acid sequence: CASSFEAGGATDT. The full CDR3 protein reads CASSFEAGGATDTQYF.

There are many counts of this clone. The observed sequence ends 3 residues before the CDR3 terminus, with the missing tail filled in from the germline J gene. The J gene is TRBJ1-1, the V gene TRBV4-2; D is perhaps TRBD1 (6 bases). Germline values: CDR1 LGHNA, CDR2 YNFKEQ. The length of the CDR3 is 16 residues. Trimming cost V 4 bases and J 1 base, with 16 bases left between them. The CDR3 bases that were read are TGTGCCAGCAGCCCCATACAACAGGGTGGGAACACTGAA. It specifies CASSPIQQGGNTE. The entire CDR3 protein is CASSPIQQGGNTEAFF.

Points on this clone: The CDR3 goes on 3 residues after the read ends, and that part is filled in from the germline J gene. The chain joins TRBV2 to TRBJ2-3; maybe TRBD2 (6 bases). Germline values: CDR1 SNHLY, CDR2 FYNNEI. This CDR3 spans 14 amino acids. Trimming removed 8 bases at V and 1 base at J, with 13 bases between. The CDR3 is CASFRDFGTDTQYF. The sequenced CDR3 bases are TGTGCCAGCTTCAGGGACTTTGGCACAGATACG.

This clone was observed a few times. The read terminates 3 residues ahead of where the CDR3 ends, so the germline J gene completes it. V usage is TRBV19 and J usage is TRBJ1-4; 7 nucleotides match TRBD1. The CDR3 has 14 amino acids. Looked up from germline, CDR1 is LNHDA and CDR2 is SQIVND (reference sequence). CDR3 sequence: CASSIVAGGLELFF. The DNA read from the CDR3 is TGTGCCAGTAGTATAGTGGCAGGGGGGTTGGAA.

This clone is medium-sized in the sample. CDR3 amino acids: CASSVEPRGVNTEAFF. CDR3 bases read: TGTGCCAGCAGCGTAGAGCCGCGGGGTGTGAACACTGAA. The chain combines TRBV9 with TRBJ1-1, with D uncertain. The read stops 3 residues short of the end of the CDR3; the missing end is completed from the germline J gene. V dropped 0 bases and J dropped 0 bases, with 12 bases sitting between them. The germline V gene has CDR1 SGDLS and CDR2 YYNGEE. The CDR3 totals 16 residues.

Note on this clone: The read finishes 3 residues shy of the CDR3 end, and the germline J gene is used to complete it. The genes are TRBV2 and TRBJ2-3; D possibly corresponds to TRBD2 (5 bases). Trimming pared 7 bases from V and 5 bases from J, leaving 7 bases between. The CDR3 spans 11 residues. The germline V gene has CDR1 SNHLY and CDR2 FYNNEI. The sequenced CDR3 bases are TGTGCCAGCACGGCGGGAGATACG. It translates to CASTAGDT. Given in full, the CDR3 is CASTAGDTQYF.

This clone was counted between two and nine times. The sequence runs out 3 residues before the end of the CDR3; the remainder is reconstructed from the germline J gene. This chain uses TRBV7-8 with TRBJ1-2; D is possibly TRBD1 (6 bases). Germline CDR1 reads SGHVS; CDR2 reads FQNEAQ. Trimming stripped 5 bases from V and 7 bases from J, with 14 bases between. The length of the CDR3 is 13 residues. This chain's CDR3 is CASSPRGAGGYTF. The sequenced CDR3 bases are TGTGCCAGCAGCCCCAGGGGCGCGGGTGGC.

CDR3 sequence reads: CASSPAWGGHGELFF. The sequenced CDR3 bases are TGTGCCAGTAGCCCTGCTTGGGGGGGTCACGGGGAG. V and J are TRBV30 and TRBJ2-2, with TRBD2 matching 7 bases. Sequencing ends 3 residues short of the CDR3 end; the germline J gene provides the rest. The J segment lost 7 bases and the V segment lost 8 bases, leaving 16 bases of the junction unmatched. The germline V gene has CDR1 GTSNPN and CDR2 SVGIG (reference sequence). The CDR3 length is 15 residues.

This clone ranks as medium-sized. The CDR3: CASRPSGDNEQFF. CDR3 bases read: TGTGCCAGCAGGCCTAGCGGAGACAATGAG. This sequence joins TRBV28 and TRBJ2-1; TRBD2 matches 7 bases. The read is 3 residues too short to cover the CDR3 end, so that end is filled in from the germline J gene. The CDR3 is 13 residues long. CDR1 is MDHEN, CDR2 SYDVKM, per germline. V was pared by 6 bases and J by 5 bases, with 4 bases of the junction left unmatched. The full variable domain, rest sourced from reference TRBV28 and TRBJ2-1, is DVKVTQSSRYLVKRTGEKVFLECVQDMDHENMFWYRQDPGLGLRLIYFSYDVKMKEKGDIPEGYSVSREKKERFSLILESASTNQTSMYLCASRPSGDNEQFFGPGTRLTVL.

Concerning this clone itself: The junction differs from germline at one of its ends, possibly a read error. The CDR3 is cut off 3 residues early in the read; its end comes from the germline J gene. V and J are TRBV19 and TRBJ2-3; TRBD1 might be the D (5 bases). Germline assignment: CDR1 LNHDA and CDR2 SQIVND (reference sequence). CDR3 size: 13 residues. CDR3 amino acids: CAGSYDQGDTQYF. The CDR3 bases that were read are TGTGCCGGTAGTTATGATCAGGGTGATACG.

About this clone itself: From the germline J gene comes the end of the CDR3, since the read stops 3 residues before it. This rearrangement joins TRBV11-3 to TRBJ2-7; 9 bases are shared with TRBD2. The junction had 8 bases not matched to a gene; V was cut back by 5 bases and J by 3 bases. CDR1 is SGHNT, CDR2 YENEEA, per germline. This CDR3 spans 15 amino acids. CDR3 bases read: TGTGCCAGCAGCCGCAGCGGGAGGTTCGACTACGAG. It is translated as CASSRSGRFDYE. The entire CDR3 sequence reads CASSRSGRFDYEQYF.